This T cell receptor beta chain comes out of a study of blood T cells in healthy people across ages. Study conclusions and caveats: Diversity was estimated from one million T cells, and these estimates were considered underestimates. Observed TCR beta diversity showed a strong correlation with the percentage of naive T cells as measured by flow cytometry.

The V and J ends lost 1 base and 0 bases respectively, with 8 bases between them. This CDR3 region has 15 residues. CDR1 and CDR2 from the germline V gene are MGHRA and YSYEKL. Combining a sample-barcoded 5' primer with a J-beta primer mix, a second PCR ran for about 7 to 11 cycles. One entry per CDR3 protein results from TCRdb running MiXCR on the 5' RACE reads. The sample lists about 640,000 distinct CDR3 sequences; approximately 40% were seen once. Caucasian, healthy and from Russia, the donors were aged between about 6 and 90. Each donor's blood draw was approximately 10 milliliters of peripheral blood. In the case of this clonotype: The antigen is not known.

The sample comprised blood. The sequence was collected from an elderly man in good health. This chain uses TRBV4-1 with TRBJ2-3; D uncertain. This CDR3 is CASSQVPTSTDTQYF. Written as DNA, the CDR3 is TGCGCCAGCAGCCAAGTCCCAACGAGCACAGATACGCAGTATTTT.